One and the same sample provided the 31 T cell receptor beta chains below, sequenced in a study of blood T cell repertoires in COVID-19. Clones were sequenced by immunoSEQ multiplex PCR, and TCRdb holds only the in-frame ones, with some missing. The data show 40,000 to 60,000 clones, about 85% seen once. Sequenced sample: peripheral blood. Receptors originate from a man between 40 and 49 years old with active COVID-19.

The chain employs TRBV13 and TRBJ2-1; 9 bases map to TRBD2. The CDR3 is made up of 15 amino acids. The V gene's germline CDR1 is PRHDT and CDR2 FYEKMQ (reference sequence). Trimming at V came to 5 bases and at J to 6 bases, leaving 8 bases not matched to a gene. The CDR3 DNA reads TGTGCCAGCAGCCCGGCCGGGACTAGCATCAATGAGCAGTTCTTC. Translated: CASSPAGTSINEQFF.

The chain links TRBV19 to TRBJ1-5; D is unresolved. V lost 4 bases and J lost 4, with 11 bases in between. CDR1 LNHDA and CDR2 SQIVND come from the germline V gene (reference sequence). CDR3 length: 14 amino acids. CDR3 protein: CASSSERGNQPQHF. CDR3 nucleotide sequence: TGTGCCAGTAGTAGTGAAAGAGGGAATCAGCCCCAGCATTTT.

This rearrangement joins TRBV2 to TRBJ2-7, with 10 nucleotides matching TRBD2. Trimming took 11 bases from V and 2 from J; bases not matched to a gene: 12. Germline CDR1 and CDR2: SNHLY and FYNNEI. The CDR3 is 15 amino acids. The DNA of the CDR3 is TGTGCCTCCGGCGGGGCTAGCGGGGGAGCCTACGAGCAGTACTTC. Residues: CASGGASGGAYEQYF. The full variable domain, rest sourced from reference TRBV2 and TRBJ2-7, is EPEVTQTPSHQVTQMGQEVILRCVPISNHLYFYWYRQILGQKVEFLVSFYNNEISEKSEIFDDQFSVERPDGSNFTLKIRSTKLEDSAMYFCASGGASGGAYEQYFGPGTRLTVT.

This chain uses TRBV19 with TRBJ2-2; a weak D match, TRBD2 (6 bases). The CDR3 loop spans 15 amino acids. V was cut by 3 bases and J by 4 bases, with 12 bases left in between. CDR1 is LNHDA, CDR2 SQIVND, per germline (reference sequence). The CDR3 protein is CASSMGGPITGELFF. The CDR3 nucleotides are TGTGCCAGTAGTATGGGGGGACCTATCACCGGGGAGCTGTTTTTT.

V is TRBV6-5 and J is TRBJ2-7; D possibly corresponds to TRBD1 (6 bases). This CDR3 contains 14 residues. Germline CDR1 MNHEY, CDR2 SVGAGI. Trimming took 6 bases from V and 0 from J, leaving 12 bases between them. The CDR3 DNA follows: TGTGCCAGCAGGGGGGCCGCAAACTCCTACGAGCAGTACTTC. Its translation is CASRGAANSYEQYF.

The chain is built from TRBV5-5 and TRBJ2-5; D is ambiguous. The CDR3 has 13 residues. The V end lost 0 bases, the J end lost 2 bases, and 5 bases lay between the germline ends. CDR1 is SGHKS, CDR2 YYEKEE, per germline (reference sequence). In DNA, the CDR3 is TGTGCCAGCAGCTTGGGACTTCAAGAGACCCAGTACTTC. Its protein is CASSLGLQETQYF.

The chain has TRBV7-9 and TRBJ1-2, with TRBD1 matching 10 bases. CDR3 size: 18 residues. Looked up from germline, CDR1 is SEHNR and CDR2 is FQNEAQ (reference sequence). The V gene end was trimmed by 0 bases and the J gene end by 3 bases; junction bases not matched to a gene: 10. CDR3 region: CASSLAGQGIGIDYGYTF. CDR3 nucleotide sequence: TGTGCCAGCAGCTTAGCGGGACAGGGGATTGGAATTGACTATGGCTACACCTTC.

The chain recombines TRBV3-1 (or the pseudogene TRBV3-2) with TRBJ2-2; the match to TRBD2 covers 12 bases. Unmatched junction bases numbered 6, after V lost 4 bases and J lost 6 bases. CDR1 LGHDT and CDR2 YNNKEL come from the germline V gene (reference sequence). The CDR3 totals 16 residues. The CDR3 sequence: CASSRLAGVGAGELFF. The DNA of the CDR3 is TGTGCCAGCAGCCGACTAGCGGGAGTGGGGGCCGGGGAGCTGTTTTTT.

CDR3 bases: TGTGCCAGCAAAGTTGACCCCCGGAGGACCCAGTACTTC. Protein: CASKVDPRRTQYF. V is TRBV6-5 and J is TRBJ2-5, with D hard to call. CDR1 is MNHEY, CDR2 SVGAGI, per germline. The CDR3 consists of 13 residues. The ends were cut back, 7 bases at V and 7 bases at J, with 16 bases in the middle.

The gene calls are TRBV29-1 and TRBJ2-1, with 9 bases matching TRBD2. Germline V gene lookup returns CDR1 SQVTM and CDR2 ANQGSEA. Trimming removed 5 bases from V and 3 bases from J; junction bases left unmatched: 5. The CDR3 runs 14 residues. CDR3 bases: TGCAGCGTTTTTAGACTAGCGGACTACAATGAGCAGTTCTTC. Protein product: CSVFRLADYNEQFF.

This clone occurred once. The chain uses TRBV7-3 and TRBJ2-1, with 9 bases matching TRBD1. J was trimmed by 9 bases and V by 5 bases; bases with no gene match: 14. The CDR3 spans 16 residues. The V gene's germline CDR1 is SGHTA and CDR2 FQGTGA. The CDR3 DNA sequence: TGTGCCAGCAGCCTCCAGTCCGGTGGACAGGGGTTTGAGCAGTTCTTC. This gives the protein CASSLQSGGQGFEQFF.

This rearrangement joins TRBV25-1 to TRBJ1-6; 8 nucleotides line up with TRBD1. V was clipped by 8 bases and J by 7 bases; unmatched bases: 7. Germline V lookup: CDR1 MGHDK, CDR2 SYGVNS. CDR3 length equals 14 residues. The CDR3 DNA sequence: TGTGCCAGCTCGGCGGGGACAGGAAATTCACCCCTCCACTTT. Translated, it gives CASSAGTGNSPLHF.

The rearrangement links TRBV7-2 to TRBJ1-2, with D perhaps TRBD1 (5 bases). The CDR3 runs 15 residues. Germline assignment: CDR1 SGHTA and CDR2 FQGNSA. V gave up 3 bases and J gave up 5 bases, with 16 bases separating them. The chain's CDR3 is CASSFGYIQVYGYTF. The CDR3 bases are TGTGCCAGCAGCTTTGGCTACATACAGGTGTATGGCTACACCTTC.

This clone was seen once. This sample also contains other DNA sequences that code for the same CDR3. The chain uses TRBV7-3 and TRBJ2-1; 13 bases are shared with TRBD2. The CDR3 runs to 15 residues. Germline CDR1 is SGHTA and CDR2 is FQGTGA. Trimming at V came to 5 bases and at J to 4 bases, leaving 2 bases not matched to a gene. This chain's CDR3 is CASSLLAGGYNEQFF. CDR3 nucleotide sequence: TGTGCCAGCAGCCTACTAGCGGGAGGGTACAATGAGCAGTTCTTC.

This clone was recorded a few times. The CDR3 reads CASTRQGAGQPQHF. CDR3 nucleotide sequence: TGTGCCAGTACCAGACAGGGGGCAGGCCAGCCCCAGCATTTT. V is TRBV19 and J is TRBJ1-5; 10 bases are a match to TRBD1. CDR1 and CDR2 (germline): LNHDA, SQIVND (reference sequence). The CDR3 is made up of 14 amino acids. Trimming at V came to 7 bases and at J to 7 bases, leaving 7 bases not matched to a gene. Drawing the rest from reference TRBV19 and TRBJ1-5, the complete variable domain is DGGITQSPKYLFRKEGQNVTLSCEQNLNHDAMYWYRQDPGQGLRLIYYSQIVNDFQKGDIAEGYSVSREKKESFPLTVTSAQKNPTAFYLCASTRQGAGQPQHFGDGTRLSIL.

The rearrangement joins TRBV10-1 to TRBJ2-1; 7 bases are shared with TRBD2. From germline, CDR1 is WNHNN and CDR2 SYGVQD (reference sequence). The CDR3 loop spans 17 amino acids. V trimming: 5 bases; J trimming: 7 bases; junction bases outside the gene matches: 17. The CDR3 DNA reads as TGCGCCAGCAGTTCTCTAATGGCGGCGGGAGAATATAATGAGCAGTTCTTC. Translated, it gives CASSSLMAAGEYNEQFF.

The rearrangement uses TRBV18 and TRBJ2-7; the D gene is possibly TRBD2 (6 bases). V lost 3 bases to trimming and J lost 2 bases, with 11 bases between them. The CDR3 covers 14 residues. Germline CDR1 is KGHSH and CDR2 is LQKENI. This CDR3 reads CASSPQEGPYEQYF. The DNA of the CDR3 is TGTGCCAGCTCACCCCAGGAGGGCCCCTACGAGCAGTACTTC.

The chain couples TRBV6-5 to TRBJ2-7, with a tentative D call TRBD1 (5 bases). V lost 6 bases and J 4 bases, leaving 7 bases between the germline ends. Germline V CDR1 and CDR2: MNHEY, SVGAGI. CDR3 size: 11 residues. For the CDR3, the DNA is TGTGCCAGCAGACGACAGTACGAGCAGTACTTC. Amino acids: CASRRQYEQYF.

V gene TRBV7-9 combines with J gene TRBJ2-1; 14 bases fit TRBD2. The CDR3 spans 14 residues. J gave up 6 bases and V 7 bases, and 2 bases lay outside the gene matches. Germline V gives CDR1 SEHNR, CDR2 FQNEAQ (reference sequence). The CDR3 DNA sequence: TGTGCCAGCACCGGGACTAGCGGGGGCAATGAGCAGTTCTTC. Translation gives CASTGTSGGNEQFF.

The J gene is TRBJ1-3, the V gene TRBV5-1, with 9 bases lining up with TRBD1. After removal of 0 bases from V and 2 bases from J, the junction contained 12 bases not matched to a gene. Per the germline V gene, CDR1 is SGHRS and CDR2 is YFSETQ. The CDR3 loop spans 19 amino acids. CDR3 bases: TGCGCCAGCAGCTTGGGAGGGACAGGGAAGCTTTACACTGGAAACACCATATATTTT. It is translated as CASSLGGTGKLYTGNTIYF.

Worth noting for this clone: Other DNA sequences in the same sample also yield this CDR3. The chain has TRBV6-5 and TRBJ2-1; maybe TRBD1 (6 bases). The CDR3 is 16 residues long. Between the trimmed V and J ends, which lost 0 bases and 2 bases, there was a span of 11 bases. Germline CDR1 is MNHEY and CDR2 is SVGAGI. The CDR3 spells CASSYSSRGPYNEQFF. The CDR3 bases are TGTGCCAGCAGTTACTCATCCAGGGGACCCTACAATGAGCAGTTCTTC.

The chain joins TRBV19 to TRBJ2-7; the match to TRBD1 covers 11 bases. V trimming: 5 bases; J trimming: 5 bases; junction bases outside the gene matches: 8. CDR3 length: 15 residues. Germline values: CDR1 LNHDA, CDR2 SQIVND (reference sequence). CDR3 amino acids: CASSLRLDRGHEQYF. CDR3 bases: TGTGCCAGTAGTCTCCGGTTGGACAGGGGGCACGAGCAGTACTTC.

As DNA, the CDR3 is TGTGCCAGTAGTATTGAAGCCAGGGGAACAGATACGCAGTATTTT. Translating it yields CASSIEARGTDTQYF. The J gene is TRBJ2-3, the V gene TRBV19; D perhaps matches TRBD1 (6 bases). Trimming took 3 bases from V and 3 from J, leaving 13 bases between them. The CDR3 runs to 15 residues. Germline V CDR1 and CDR2: LNHDA, SQIVND (reference sequence).

The chain joins TRBV6-5 to TRBJ1-5, with 11 bases that match TRBD1. Per the germline V gene, CDR1 is MNHEY and CDR2 is SVGAGI. Germline trimming cut 6 bases from V and 6 bases from J; bases unmatched to any gene: 1. The CDR3 sequence is 13 residues long. The CDR3 sequence is CASRGQGGQPQHF. CDR3 DNA: TGTGCCAGCAGGGGACAGGGGGGTCAGCCCCAGCATTTT.

The CDR3 protein is CASSLQWRGGEQFF. CDR3 nucleotides: TGTGCCAGCAGCCTGCAATGGAGGGGTGGTGAGCAGTTCTTC. V and J are TRBV3-1 (or the pseudogene TRBV3-2) and TRBJ2-1, with D possibly being TRBD2 (6 bases). This CDR3 region has 14 residues. The V end was cut by 4 bases, the J end by 9 bases, with 16 bases between. Germline assignment: CDR1 LGHDT and CDR2 YNNKEL (reference sequence).

The chain uses TRBV6-6 and TRBJ1-1; TRBD1 matches at 11 bases. Germline CDR1 MNHNY, CDR2 SVGAGI (reference sequence). The V and J ends lost 7 bases and 5 bases, in that order; junction bases with no gene match: 9. This CDR3 is built from 15 residues. The CDR3 coding sequence is TGTGCCAGCACTTGGACAGGGGGCGCCGGAACTGAAGCTTTCTTT. Protein: CASTWTGGAGTEAFF.

This chain links TRBV5-1 with TRBJ2-2, with D tentatively TRBD1 (5 bases). V was trimmed by 0 bases and J by 3 bases, leaving 6 bases between them. The CDR3 loop spans 14 amino acids. The germline V gene has CDR1 SGHRS and CDR2 YFSETQ. CDR3 bases: TGCGCCAGCAGCTTGGAAGGGGACACCGGGGAGCTGTTTTTT. This codes for CASSLEGDTGELFF.

The genes are TRBV27 and TRBJ2-7, with 8 bases lining up with TRBD2. The CDR3 is 15 amino acids. Unmatched junction bases numbered 3, after V lost 2 bases and J lost 0 bases. Germline V gives CDR1 MNHEY, CDR2 SMNVEV (reference sequence). In DNA form, the CDR3 reads TGTGCCAGCAGTTTAAAACTAGCGGTCTCCTACGAGCAGTACTTC. It translates to CASSLKLAVSYEQYF.

The V gene is TRBV25-1, the J gene TRBJ2-1; D perhaps matches TRBD2 (6 bases). Germline CDR1 is MGHDK and CDR2 is SYGVNS. The CDR3 sequence is 16 residues long. Trimming shortened V by 5 bases and J by 0 bases, and 14 bases separated the two germline ends. The CDR3 loop is CASSSPGDSSYNEQFF. CDR3 in DNA: TGTGCCAGCAGTTCACCGGGAGACAGCTCCTACAATGAGCAGTTCTTC.

The genes are TRBV3-1 (or the pseudogene TRBV3-2) and TRBJ2-7; tentatively, D is TRBD2 (5 bases). The CDR3 runs 14 residues. V was cut by 4 bases and J by 2 bases, with 12 bases left in between. Germline assignment: CDR1 LGHDT and CDR2 YNNKEL (reference sequence). The CDR3 DNA follows: TGTGCCAGCAGCCCGGACTGGTCGACCTACGAGCAGTACTTC. Translating it yields CASSPDWSTYEQYF.

This clone was picked up one time. The V and J genes are TRBV6-1 and TRBJ2-1; 13 nucleotides line up with TRBD2. The CDR3 totals 20 residues. V lost 3 bases and J lost 0; bases outside the gene matches: 11. Germline assignment: CDR1 MNHNS and CDR2 SASEGT. CDR3 in amino acids: CASSDLGTSGIGGSYNEQFF. The CDR3 nucleotides are TGTGCCAGCAGTGACTTAGGGACTAGCGGGATAGGGGGCTCCTACAATGAGCAGTTCTTC.